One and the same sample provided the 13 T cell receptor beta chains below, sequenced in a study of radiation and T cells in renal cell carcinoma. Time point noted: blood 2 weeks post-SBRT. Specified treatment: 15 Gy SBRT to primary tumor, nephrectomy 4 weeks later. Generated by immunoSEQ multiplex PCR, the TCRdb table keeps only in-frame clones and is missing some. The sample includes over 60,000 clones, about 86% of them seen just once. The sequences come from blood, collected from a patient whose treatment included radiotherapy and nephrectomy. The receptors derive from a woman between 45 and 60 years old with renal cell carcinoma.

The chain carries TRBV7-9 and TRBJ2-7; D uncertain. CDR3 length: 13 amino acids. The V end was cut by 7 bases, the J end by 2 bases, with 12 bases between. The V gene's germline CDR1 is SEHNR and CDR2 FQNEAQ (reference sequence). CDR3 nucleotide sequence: TGTGCCAGCAACCAGGCCGGAGCCTACGAGCAGTACTTC. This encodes CASNQAGAYEQYF. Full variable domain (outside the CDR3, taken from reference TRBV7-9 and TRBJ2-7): DTGVSQNPRHKITKRGQNVTFRCDPISEHNRLYWYRQTLGQGPEFLTYFQNEAQLEKSRLLSDRFSAERPKGSFSTLEIQRTEQGDSAMYLCASNQAGAYEQYFGPGTRLTVT.

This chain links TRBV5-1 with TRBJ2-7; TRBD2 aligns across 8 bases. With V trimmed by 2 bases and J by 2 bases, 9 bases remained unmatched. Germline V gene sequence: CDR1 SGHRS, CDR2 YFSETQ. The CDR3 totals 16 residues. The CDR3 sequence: CASSFLGAGAPYEQYF. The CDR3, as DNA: TGCGCCAGCAGCTTCTTAGGAGCGGGAGCCCCCTACGAGCAGTACTTC.

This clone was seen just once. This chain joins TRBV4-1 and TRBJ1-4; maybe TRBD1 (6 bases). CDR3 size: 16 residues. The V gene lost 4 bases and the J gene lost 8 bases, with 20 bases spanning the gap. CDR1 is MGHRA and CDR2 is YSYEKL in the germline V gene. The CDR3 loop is CASSPTFRRQEEKLFF. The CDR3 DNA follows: TGCGCCAGCAGCCCGACCTTCAGGCGACAGGAAGAAAAACTGTTTTTT.

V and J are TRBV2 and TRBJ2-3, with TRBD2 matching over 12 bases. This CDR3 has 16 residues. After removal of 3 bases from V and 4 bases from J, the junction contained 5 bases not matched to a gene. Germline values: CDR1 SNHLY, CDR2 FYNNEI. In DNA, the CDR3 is TGTGCCAGCAGTGATTTACTAGCGGGGGGAGCAGATACGCAGTATTTT. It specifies CASSDLLAGGADTQYF.

CDR3 residues: CASSLGPGYGSYEQYF. The CDR3 region has the DNA TGTGCCAGCAGTTTAGGCCCGGGGTACGGGTCCTACGAGCAGTACTTC. The chain is built from TRBV27 and TRBJ2-7, with D perhaps TRBD2 (5 bases). Trimming cost V 2 bases and J 1 base, with 15 bases left between them. The CDR3 is 16 amino acids. CDR1 and CDR2 (germline): MNHEY, SMNVEV (reference sequence).

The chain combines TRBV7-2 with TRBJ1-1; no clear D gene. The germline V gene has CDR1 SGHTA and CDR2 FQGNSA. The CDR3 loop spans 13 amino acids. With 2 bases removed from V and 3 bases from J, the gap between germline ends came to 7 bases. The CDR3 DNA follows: TGTGCCAGCAGCTTAAGCCCCGACACTGAAGCTTTCTTT. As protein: CASSLSPDTEAFF.

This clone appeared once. The DNA for the CDR3 is TGCGCCAGCAGTTTCCTAAGCGGGGACCAAGAGACCCAGTACTTC. Its protein is CASSFLSGDQETQYF. J is TRBJ2-5 and V is TRBV5-1; 7 bases map to TRBD2. J gave up 0 bases and V 5 bases, and 7 bases lay outside the gene matches. The CDR3 is 15 residues long. The germline gives CDR1 SGHRS, CDR2 YFSETQ.

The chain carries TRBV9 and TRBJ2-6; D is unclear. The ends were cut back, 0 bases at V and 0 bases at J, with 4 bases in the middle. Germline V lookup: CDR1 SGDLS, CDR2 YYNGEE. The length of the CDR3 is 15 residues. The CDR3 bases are TGTGCCAGCAGCGTAGCTGTCTCTGGGGCCAACGTCCTGACTTTC. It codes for CASSVAVSGANVLTF.

CDR3 nucleotide sequence: TGTGCCAGCAGTGGATGGGACTTTGAGACACCCCTCCACTTT. As protein: CASSGWDFETPLHF. V is TRBV25-1 and J is TRBJ1-6; D perhaps matches TRBD1 (5 bases). CDR1 is MGHDK and CDR2 is SYGVNS in the germline V gene. This CDR3 has 14 residues. V was cut by 4 bases and J by 11 bases, with 15 bases left in between.

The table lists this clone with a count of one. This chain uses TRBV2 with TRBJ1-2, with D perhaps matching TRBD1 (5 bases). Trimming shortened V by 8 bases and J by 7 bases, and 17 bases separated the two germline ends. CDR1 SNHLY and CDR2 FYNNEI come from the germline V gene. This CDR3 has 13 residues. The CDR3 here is CASQSAQEGGYTF. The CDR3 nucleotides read TGTGCCAGCCAAAGTGCACAGGAGGGTGGCTACACCTTC.

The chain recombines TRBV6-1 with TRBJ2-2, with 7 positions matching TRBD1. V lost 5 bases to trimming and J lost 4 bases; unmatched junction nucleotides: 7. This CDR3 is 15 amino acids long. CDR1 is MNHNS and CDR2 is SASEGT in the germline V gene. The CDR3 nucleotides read TGTGCCAGCAGTACCGGGACAGCAACCACCGGGGAGCTGTTTTTT. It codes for CASSTGTATTGELFF.

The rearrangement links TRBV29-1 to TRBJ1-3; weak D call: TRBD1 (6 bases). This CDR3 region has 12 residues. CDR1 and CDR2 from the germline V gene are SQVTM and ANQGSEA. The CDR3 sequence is CTATGSGNTIYF. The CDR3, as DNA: TGCACGGCCACAGGGTCTGGAAACACCATATATTTT.

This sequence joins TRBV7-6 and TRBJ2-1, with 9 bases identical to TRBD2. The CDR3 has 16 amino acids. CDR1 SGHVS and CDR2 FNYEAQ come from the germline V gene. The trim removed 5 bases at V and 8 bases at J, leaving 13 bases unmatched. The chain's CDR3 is CASSPIGGRAEDEQFF. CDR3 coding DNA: TGTGCCAGCAGCCCCATTGGCGGGAGGGCCGAGGATGAGCAGTTCTTC.